This T cell receptor beta chain emerged from a study of blood T cell repertoires in COVID-19 (dated by TCRdb to between 2020 and 2021). In terms of the full investigation: Samples from collaborators originated in the United States, Italy and Spain and spanned both the acute and convalescent phases of COVID-19. Samples came from the ongoing ImmuneRACE study (first 160 participants) plus 1,254 subjects from 6 global collaborators. Where available, HLA class I and class II types were obtained from metadata supplied by the sample provider rather than from assay-based typing. The prospective study material was composed of cDNA or gDNA derived from T cells, B-cell-depleted T cells, or PBMCs. Subjects who had been exposed to COVID-19, were actively infected with it, or had recovered from it provided the deeply sampled blood TCRbeta repertoires that made up the dataset. The repertoires were released in a freely available public database meant as a resource for research on the immune response to SARS-CoV-2. Sample metadata almost always included a de-identified subject ID, COVID-19 status, age in years and sex.

In the case of this clone: Which antigen it targets is not known. No base qualities exist here, and no much larger clone lies one base off it.

The immunoSEQ Assay, a bias-controlled multiplex PCR, was used to amplify TCRbeta CDR3 regions from genomic DNA. For the original study's pipeline: The number of nucleated cells in each sample was estimated from the amplification of reference gene primers within the assay. To quantify the absolute abundance of each unique TCRbeta CDR3 rearrangement, sequence reads were collapsed and filtered. For each sample, productive Simpson clonality was calculated as the square root of Simpson's diversity index across productive rearrangements. In TCRdb, the immuneACCESS table is reduced to in-frame sequences with V and J assigned. These tables do not hold every clone; where another copy was compared, an unresolved V gene accounts for under half, and the others remain unexplained. For V, J and clone size, that table is used; D and trimming come from the DNA. This sample holds around 220,000 clones; approximately 78% were observed only once. The top ten hold approximately 8.4% of the sample.

One collaborating source in Seattle enrolled patients during active infection and followed them longitudinally through the course of disease. Each collaborating institution followed its own protocols to collect whole blood in K2EDTA tubes. For TCRbeta analysis, collaborators shipped samples as frozen whole blood, isolated PBMCs, or DNA extracted from either of those sample types. From V the trimming removes 3 bases and from J it removes 4 bases, while the gene matches leave 5 bases of the junction unaccounted for. The CDR3 spans 15 residues, from the cysteine through the phenylalanine. The read is trimmed to its CDR3 DNA, 45 bases read in frame from base 1. CDR1 LNHDA and CDR2 SQIVND were looked up in the germline V gene (reference sequence). The full study reports these points: The quantity of clinical and demographic metadata differed by source and by participant and was supplied without curation.

The source of this sequence is a woman older than 75 with COVID-19, enrolled during active disease. The sequence joins TRBV19 to TRBJ1-2, with TRBD1 identical over 10 junction bases. Material for sequencing was peripheral blood. CDR3 loop: CASSMGQGITYGYTF. In nucleotides, the sequence is TGTGCCAGTAGTATGGGACAGGGGATTACCTATGGCTACACCTTC.